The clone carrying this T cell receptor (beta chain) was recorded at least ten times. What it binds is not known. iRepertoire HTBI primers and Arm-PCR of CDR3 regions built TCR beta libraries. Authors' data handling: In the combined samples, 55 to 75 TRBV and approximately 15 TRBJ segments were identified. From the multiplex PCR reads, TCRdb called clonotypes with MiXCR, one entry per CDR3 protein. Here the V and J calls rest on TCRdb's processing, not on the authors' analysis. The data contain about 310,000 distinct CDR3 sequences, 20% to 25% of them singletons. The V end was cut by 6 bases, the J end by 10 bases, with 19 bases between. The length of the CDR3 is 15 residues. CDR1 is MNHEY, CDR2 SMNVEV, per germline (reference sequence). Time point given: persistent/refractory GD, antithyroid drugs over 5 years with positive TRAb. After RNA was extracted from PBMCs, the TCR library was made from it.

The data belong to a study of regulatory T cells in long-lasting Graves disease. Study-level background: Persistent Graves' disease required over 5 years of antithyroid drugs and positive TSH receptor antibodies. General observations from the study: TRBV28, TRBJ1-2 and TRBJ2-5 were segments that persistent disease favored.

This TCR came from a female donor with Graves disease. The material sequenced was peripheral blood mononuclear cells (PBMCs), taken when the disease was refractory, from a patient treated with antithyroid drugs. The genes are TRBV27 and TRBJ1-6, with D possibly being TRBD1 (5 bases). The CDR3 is CASSRRARSYSPLHF. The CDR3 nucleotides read TGTGCCAGCAGCCGCAGGGCCAGGAGCTACTCACCCCTCCACTTT.